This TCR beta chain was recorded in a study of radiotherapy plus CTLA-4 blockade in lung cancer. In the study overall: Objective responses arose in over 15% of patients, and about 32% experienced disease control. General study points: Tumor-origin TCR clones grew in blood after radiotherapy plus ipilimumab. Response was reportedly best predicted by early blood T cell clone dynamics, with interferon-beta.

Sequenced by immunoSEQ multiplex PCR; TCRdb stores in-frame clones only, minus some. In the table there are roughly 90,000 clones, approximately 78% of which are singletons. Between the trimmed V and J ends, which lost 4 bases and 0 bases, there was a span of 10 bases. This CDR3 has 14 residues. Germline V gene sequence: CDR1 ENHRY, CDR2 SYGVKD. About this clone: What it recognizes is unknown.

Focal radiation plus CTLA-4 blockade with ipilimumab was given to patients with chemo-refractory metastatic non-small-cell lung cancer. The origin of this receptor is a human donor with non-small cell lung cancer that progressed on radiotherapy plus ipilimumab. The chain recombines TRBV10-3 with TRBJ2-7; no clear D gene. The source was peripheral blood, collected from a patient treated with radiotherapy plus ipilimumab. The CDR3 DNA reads TGTGCCATCAGTGGTGCCGATAGCTCCTACGAGCAGTACTTC. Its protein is CAISGADSSYEQYF.